This is a list of T cell receptor beta chains from one sample in a study of molecular identifiers for immune sequencing clone quantification. One entry per CDR3 protein results from TCRdb running MiXCR on the PCR reads. The sample includes over 550,000 distinct CDR3 sequences, around 25% of them seen just once. Material for sequencing was naive CD8+ T cells from blood, with Jurkat cell RNA spiked in. The receptors were sampled from a human donor in good health. Some libraries in this study had Jurkat cell RNA spiked in. Both conserved end residues are part of each CDR3. Fields, in order: V gene, J gene, CDR3 protein.

>TRBV9|TRBJ2-1
CASSPPGQGIPYNEQFF
>TRBV24-1|TRBJ2-1
CATSLGLAGVTYNEQFF
>TRBV6-2/TRBV6-3|TRBJ2-5
CASRLSPSGRVQETQYF
>TRBV9|TRBJ2-7
CASSATGTDQYEQYF
>TRBV7-9|TRBJ2-7
CASRQGINEQYF
>TRBV4-3|TRBJ2-1
CASSQVRNWDEQSF
>TRBV27|TRBJ1-1
CASSPIDVGGVNTEAFF
>TRBV2|TRBJ2-3
CASQMSGLAGGHSPLNTQYF
>TRBV6-5|TRBJ2-5
CASNPWGTEAGETQYF
>TRBV7-2|TRBJ2-7
CASSLGTSSYEQYF
>TRBV13|TRBJ2-3
CASSHLVTASTDTQYF
>TRBV7-2|TRBJ2-5
CASSWDLETQYF
>TRBV27|TRBJ1-6
CASKTHRDPNSPLHF
>TRBV2|TRBJ2-7
CATKDTSYEQYF
>TRBV7-2|TRBJ2-3
CASSLGASAGNTQYF
>TRBV9|TRBJ2-3
CASSGHKSTDTQYF
>TRBV6-1|TRBJ1-1
CATLPRGMTEAFF
>TRBV5-6|TRBJ1-1
CASSPGTGTPNTEAFF
>TRBV30|TRBJ1-6
CAWSVGQNNSPLHF
>TRBV5-6|TRBJ1-1
CASSLFQGLLVNTEAFF
>TRBV3-1|TRBJ2-3
CASSPPTSGRTDTQYF
>TRBV29-1|TRBJ2-5
CSVEDVLEETQYF
>TRBV7-8|TRBJ1-1
CASSLRDRENTKAFF
>TRBV24-1|TRBJ1-2
CATSDGQLNYGYTF
>TRBV4-3|TRBJ2-5
CASSQERSTGTVETQYF
>TRBV4-1|TRBJ1-3
CASSQVAGAGNTIYF
>TRBV14|TRBJ2-7
CASSQDSVDRCNPGQYF
>TRBV27|TRBJ2-3
CASSPPWGDTQYF
>TRBV30|TRBJ1-2
CACRREGYGYTF
>TRBV12-3/TRBV12-4|TRBJ2-7
CASSPDGFYEQYF
>TRBV21-1|TRBJ2-3
CASSKARAERTDTQYF
>TRBV28|TRBJ2-3
CASSFTDRDYTDTQYF
>TRBV20-1|TRBJ1-2
CSARDPMTGDTEYGYTF
>TRBV7-2|TRBJ1-1
CASSPTGGPPEAFF
>TRBV6-2/TRBV6-3|TRBJ2-7
CASSHREQYF
>TRBV7-9|TRBJ1-1
CASVEGFTEAFF
>TRBV5-1|TRBJ2-2
CASTGASGSRSTGELFF
>TRBV5-1|TRBJ2-7
CASSEQGADGYEQYF
>TRBV28|TRBJ1-4
CASIQDRGIRAATNEKLFF
>TRBV7-6|TRBJ2-3
CASSLTGGADTQYF